This T cell receptor (beta chain) was captured in a study of cytomegalovirus exposure and HLA in healthy donors. The germline gives CDR1 SGHDT, CDR2 YYEEEE. V lost 0 bases to trimming and J lost 0 bases, with 13 bases between them. This CDR3 has 17 residues. Amplification used 60 Vbeta primers and 13 Jbeta primers. Method: immunoSEQ multiplex PCR; TCRdb's copy keeps in-frame clones and lacks some. The sample lists roughly 180,000 clones, about 85% occurring once. What was sequenced was PBMCs. This chain links TRBV5-6 with TRBJ2-1; D is uncertain. The clonotype originates from a boy under 10 years old in good health and CMV-seronegative. In nucleotides, the CDR3 is TGTGCCAGCAGCTTGGGGTTTGGGCTCTACTCCTACAATGAGCAGTTCTTC. It is translated as CASSLGFGLYSYNEQFF.